Below, 28 T cell receptor beta chains from the same sample are listed, as sequenced in a study of neurological immune-mediated disorders. TCRdb redid the calling of the 5' RACE reads with MiXCR, one entry per CDR3 protein. In the table there are approximately 45,000 distinct CDR3 sequences, around an eighth of which are singletons. Noted time point: longitudinal time-point 3. Source material: PBMCs. These receptors all come from a man aged 25 to 40 in good health.

This clonotype has at least ten counts. The gene calls are TRBV11-2 and TRBJ2-6; tentatively, D is TRBD1 (5 bases). Trimming shortened V by 5 bases and J by 7 bases, and 9 bases separated the two germline ends. Germline CDR1 and CDR2: SGHAT and FQNNGV. The CDR3 sequence is 13 residues long. CDR3 DNA sequence: TGTGCCAGCAGCCAGGGTGTTGCCAACGTCCTGACTTTC. This encodes CASSQGVANVLTF.

This clonotype has at least ten counts. The chain combines TRBV30 with TRBJ1-2; a possible D gene is TRBD1 (6 bases). The CDR3 contains 12 residues. Germline V CDR1 and CDR2: GTSNPN, SVGIG (reference sequence). The V end was cut by 8 bases, the J end by 2 bases, with 12 bases between. CDR3 sequence: CALWDTNYGYTF. The CDR3 bases are TGTGCCCTATGGGACACCAACTATGGCTACACCTTC.

This clonotype occurred many times. The chain combines TRBV5-1 with TRBJ2-1; 9 nucleotides agree with TRBD2. Germline V gives CDR1 SGHRS, CDR2 YFSETQ. The CDR3 is 16 residues long. The V segment lost 2 bases and the J segment 3 bases; nucleotides outside the gene matches: 6. The CDR3 spells CASSFELAGFYNEQFF. CDR3 bases: TGCGCCAGCAGCTTCGAACTAGCGGGTTTCTACAATGAGCAGTTCTTC.

This clonotype was counted at least ten times. The V and J genes are TRBV29-1 and TRBJ2-3, with D unclear. Trimming removed 4 bases at V and 4 bases at J, with 6 bases between. Germline loops: CDR1 SQVTM, CDR2 ANQGSEA. The CDR3 runs to 11 residues. CDR3 region: CSVVPSDTQYF. The CDR3 nucleotides are TGCAGCGTTGTTCCCTCAGATACGCAGTATTTT.

This clonotype was seen ten or more times. This chain uses TRBV6-6 with TRBJ2-6; unclear D gene. Germline values: CDR1 MNHNY, CDR2 SVGAGI (reference sequence). This CDR3 contains 15 residues. The V and J ends lost 3 bases and 4 bases respectively, with 10 bases between them. This chain's CDR3 is CASSYLREGANVLTF. The CDR3 nucleotides read TGTGCCAGCAGTTATTTGAGAGAAGGGGCCAACGTCCTGACTTTC.

This clonotype was picked up many times. V gene TRBV6-6 combines with J gene TRBJ2-2, with TRBD2 as a possible D gene (6 bases). The V end was cut by 5 bases, the J end by 1 base, with 8 bases between. Germline V gene sequence: CDR1 MNHNY, CDR2 SVGAGI (reference sequence). The CDR3 is 14 residues long. Here the CDR3 reads CASSEGLNTGELFF. In DNA, the CDR3 is TGTGCCAGCAGTGAGGGACTGAACACCGGGGAGCTGTTTTTT.

This clonotype was seen at least ten times. The chain joins TRBV7-8 to TRBJ2-7; D is ambiguous. There are 14 residues in the CDR3. Trimming took 1 base from V and 2 from J, leaving 9 bases between them. Germline V lookup: CDR1 SGHVS, CDR2 FQNEAQ. The CDR3: CASSLDGRTYEQYF. In nucleotides, the CDR3 is TGTGCCAGCAGCTTAGATGGCAGAACCTACGAGCAGTACTTC.

This clonotype was seen ten or more times. The rearrangement uses TRBV29-1 and TRBJ2-5, with TRBD2 matching 10 bases. The CDR3 has 13 amino acids. Germline CDR1 reads SQVTM; CDR2 reads ANQGSEA. J lost 4 bases, V lost 7 bases, and 6 bases had no gene match. The CDR3 reads CSGLAGDGETQYF. The DNA for the CDR3 is TGCAGCGGTCTAGCGGGAGATGGAGAGACCCAGTACTTC.

This clonotype was detected ten times or more. The V gene is TRBV11-2, the J gene TRBJ1-2, with D perhaps TRBD1 (5 bases). In germline, CDR1 is SGHAT, CDR2 FQNNGV. This CDR3 is built from 13 residues. V was clipped by 5 bases and J by 4 bases, with 11 bases between them. The chain's CDR3 is CASSLGRLYGYTF. CDR3 nucleotides: TGTGCCAGCAGCCTGGGACGGCTCTATGGCTACACCTTC.

The genes are TRBV20-1 and TRBJ1-2; possibly TRBD1 for D (6 bases). Deletions cut 3 bases from V and 5 bases from J, with 16 bases between. Germline loops: CDR1 DFQATT, CDR2 SNEGSKA (reference sequence). The CDR3 runs 14 residues. The CDR3 region is CSARGGLADYGYTF. Written as DNA, the CDR3 is TGCAGTGCTAGGGGGGGCCTTGCAGATTATGGCTACACCTTC.

This clonotype was detected many times. V is TRBV12-3 or TRBV12-4 and J is TRBJ2-1; 7 positions match TRBD1. V was pared by 4 bases and J by 1 base, with 10 bases of the junction left unmatched. The CDR3 is made up of 17 amino acids. CDR3 coding DNA: TGTGCCAGCAGTTGGAAAGGGACAGTGATGTCCTACAATGAGCAGTTCTTC. It translates to CASSWKGTVMSYNEQFF.

In this sample, this clonotype turned up many times. This chain joins TRBV29-1 and TRBJ2-7; D is unclear. This CDR3 is 13 amino acids long. V gave up 3 bases and J gave up 5 bases, with 14 bases separating them. The germline V gene encodes CDR1 SQVTM and CDR2 ANQGSEA. The CDR3 DNA reads as TGCAGCGTTGACAGGCTGAGTGGCGACGAGCAGTACTTC. This encodes CSVDRLSGDEQYF.

This clonotype was seen repeatedly, ten times or more. J is TRBJ2-1 and V is TRBV28; 12 bases are shared with TRBD2. After removal of 2 bases from V and 8 bases from J, the junction contained 4 bases not matched to a gene. Germline lookup yields CDR1 MDHEN and CDR2 SYDVKM. The CDR3 totals 15 residues. DNA of the CDR3: TGTGCCAGCAGTTTACTCCTAGCGGGAGGGTATGAGCAGTTCTTC. It translates to CASSLLLAGGYEQFF.

This clonotype has a count of ten or more. The chain is built from TRBV5-1 and TRBJ2-2; 9 bases are a match to TRBD2. The V segment lost 2 bases and the J segment 5 bases; nucleotides outside the gene matches: 4. The CDR3 runs to 15 residues. Germline lookup yields CDR1 SGHRS and CDR2 YFSETQ. The DNA of the CDR3 is TGCGCCAGCAGCTTTTCGGCGGGAGGGACCGGGGAGCTGTTTTTT. This translates into CASSFSAGGTGELFF.

This clonotype has more than one count but fewer than ten. The V call is TRBV7-2, the J call TRBJ2-3; D is unclear. CDR1 and CDR2 from the germline V gene are SGHTA and FQGNSA. V dropped 5 bases and J dropped 1 base, with 10 bases sitting between them. The CDR3 loop spans 14 amino acids. CDR3 nucleotides: TGTGCCAGCAGCCCGTGGGATGGCACAGATACGCAGTATTTT. Protein product: CASSPWDGTDTQYF.

This clonotype was observed many times. The genes are TRBV11-2 and TRBJ2-7; the D gene is possibly TRBD1 (6 bases). The length of the CDR3 is 14 residues. The V and J ends lost 0 bases and 5 bases respectively, with 11 bases between them. CDR1 and CDR2 (germline): SGHAT, FQNNGV. The CDR3 region is CASSLERTEDEQYF. The DNA of the CDR3 is TGTGCCAGCAGCTTAGAAAGGACAGAAGACGAGCAGTACTTC.

This clonotype has a single count. The V call is TRBV20-1, the J call TRBJ2-3, with 8 bases fitting TRBD2. The ends lost 1 base at V and 3 bases at J; junction bases unmatched: 6. Germline V gene lookup returns CDR1 DFQATT and CDR2 SNEGSKA (reference sequence). This CDR3 has 15 amino acids. The CDR3 DNA follows: TGCAGTGCTAGAGTTAACGGGGGGGCTACAGATACGCAGTATTTT. Its translation: CSARVNGGATDTQYF.

The genes are TRBV20-1 and TRBJ2-1; TRBD2 agrees at 12 bases. The CDR3 extends over 17 amino acids. Trimming at V came to 6 bases and at J to 10 bases, leaving 19 bases not matched to a gene. Germline V gene lookup returns CDR1 DFQATT and CDR2 SNEGSKA (reference sequence). The CDR3 protein is CSAAGTSGPRTSHEQFF. CDR3 DNA sequence: TGCAGTGCCGCCGGGACTAGCGGGCCACGCACCTCTCACGAGCAGTTCTTC.

In regard to this clonotype: The junction shows a germline mismatch at one end, possibly a read error. The chain carries TRBV20-1 and TRBJ2-6; 9 bases map to TRBD1. CDR3 length equals 17 residues. Germline CDR1 reads DFQATT; CDR2 reads SNEGSKA (reference sequence). The CDR3, as DNA: TGCAGTGCCGGCCCGGGACAGGGTGTCACTGGGGCCAACGCCCTGACTTTT. It specifies CSAGPGQGVTGANALTF.

This clonotype was recorded many times. The chain uses TRBV29-1 and TRBJ1-4; the D gene is possibly TRBD1 (5 bases). The V and J ends lost 4 bases and 8 bases respectively, with 8 bases between them. The V gene's germline CDR1 is SQVTM and CDR2 ANQGSEA. This CDR3 contains 11 residues. The CDR3 nucleotides read TGCAGCGTTGGGGGGGAGGAAAAACTGTTTTTT. This codes for CSVGGEEKLFF.

This clonotype was seen repeatedly, ten times or more. The V gene is TRBV20-1, the J gene TRBJ2-1; the D gene could be TRBD1 or TRBD2 (5 bases each). The CDR3 runs 17 residues. V lost 0 bases to trimming and J lost 6 bases, with 21 bases between them. Germline V gene data show CDR1 as DFQATT and CDR2 as SNEGSKA (reference sequence). The CDR3 DNA sequence: TGCAGTGCTAGAGAGGTAGCCGGGCAGGTGGGGACCAATGAGCAGTTCTTC. Translation: CSAREVAGQVGTNEQFF.

This clonotype was found many times. V and J are TRBV3-1 and TRBJ2-3; D not resolved. V was trimmed by 0 bases and J by 3 bases, leaving 10 bases between them. The CDR3 runs to 15 residues. Germline loops: CDR1 LGHDT, CDR2 YNNKEL (reference sequence). CDR3 loop: CASSQDLRKTDTQYF. CDR3 DNA: TGTGCCAGCAGCCAAGATCTGCGGAAAACAGATACGCAGTATTTT.

This clonotype was seen repeatedly, ten times or more. The rearrangement links TRBV29-1 to TRBJ2-7; D call uncertain. V was shortened by 5 bases and J by 3 bases, with 8 bases between the two germline ends. Germline V gene sequence: CDR1 SQVTM, CDR2 ANQGSEA. The length of the CDR3 is 11 residues. In DNA, the CDR3 is TGCAGCGTTTTCTATGTCTACGAGCAGTACTTC. It encodes CSVFYVYEQYF.

In its sample, this clonotype was seen many times. The J gene is TRBJ2-3, the V gene TRBV7-2; possibly TRBD2 for D (5 bases). CDR3 length equals 17 residues. V shed 3 bases and J shed 3 bases, with 19 bases lying between them. The germline gives CDR1 SGHTA, CDR2 FQGNSA. For the CDR3, the DNA is TGTGCCAGCAGCTTCTTAGCCGCTGGCGGGCGGACAGATACGCAGTATTTT. Amino acid sequence: CASSFLAAGGRTDTQYF.

The sample holds many counts of this clonotype. The chain recombines TRBV5-1 with TRBJ2-2; a weak D match, TRBD2 (5 bases). CDR1 is SGHRS, CDR2 YFSETQ, per germline. Trimming took 5 bases from V and 5 from J, leaving 10 bases between them. The CDR3 has 13 residues. The CDR3 region has the DNA TGCGCCAGCAGTATCGAGGGTACCGGGGAGCTGTTTTTT. This translates into CASSIEGTGELFF.

This clonotype was recorded at least ten times. The gene calls are TRBV5-1 and TRBJ1-5, with no clear D. The length of the CDR3 is 13 residues. Per the germline V gene, CDR1 is SGHRS and CDR2 is YFSETQ. V lost 0 bases, J lost 4 bases, and 5 bases lay in between. CDR3 DNA sequence: TGCGCCAGCAGCTTGGACCAGAATCAGCCCCAGCATTTT. Its protein is CASSLDQNQPQHF.

Many counts were recorded for this clonotype. CDR3 amino acids: CASSEYRNYGYTF. The CDR3 nucleotides are TGTGCCAGCAGTGAATACAGAAACTATGGCTACACCTTC. The chain employs TRBV6-1 and TRBJ1-2, with unresolved D. From germline, CDR1 is MNHNS and CDR2 SASEGT. The V end was cut by 2 bases, the J end by 2 bases, with 6 bases between. This CDR3 is 13 amino acids long.

This clonotype was seen many times. The chain employs TRBV20-1 and TRBJ1-1; TRBD1 agrees at 7 bases. CDR1 is DFQATT and CDR2 is SNEGSKA in the germline V gene (reference sequence). The CDR3 runs 13 residues. Unmatched junction bases numbered 2, after V lost 3 bases and J lost 1 base. The CDR3 loop is CSARDRPNTEAFF. The DNA for the CDR3 is TGCAGTGCTAGGGACAGGCCGAACACTGAAGCTTTCTTT.